The 5 T cell receptor beta chains below come from one sample, sequenced in a study of cytomegalovirus exposure and HLA in healthy donors. The PCR made use of 60 Vbeta and 13 Jbeta primers. Using immunoSEQ multiplex PCR, the repertoire was profiled, and TCRdb retains in-frame clones only, with some absent. The repertoire holds 150,000 to 200,000 clones, with approximately 79% as singletons. The material sequenced was PBMCs. The origin of the receptors is a man aged 45 to 65 in good health and CMV-seropositive.

DNA for the CDR3: TGCGCCAGCAGCCAAGAAGCGACAGGGCACTATGGCTACACCTTC. Translating gives CASSQEATGHYGYTF. The V call is TRBV4-1, the J call TRBJ1-2; TRBD1 matches 7 bases. J was trimmed by 3 bases and V by 0 bases; bases with no gene match: 4. This CDR3 region has 15 residues. Germline CDR1 MGHRA, CDR2 YSYEKL.

The chain employs TRBV28 and TRBJ1-5; D is perhaps TRBD1 (5 bases). V gave up 8 bases and J gave up 0 bases, with 8 bases separating them. Per germline, CDR1 MDHEN and CDR2 SYDVKM. The CDR3 consists of 13 residues. The CDR3 sequence is CASLTDSNQPQHF. The DNA for the CDR3 is TGTGCCAGCCTGACAGATAGCAATCAGCCCCAGCATTTT.

As for this clone: The junction shows a germline mismatch at one end, possibly a read error. V is TRBV7-9 and J is TRBJ1-3, with D hard to call. Germline V gene lookup returns CDR1 SEHNR and CDR2 FQNEAQ (reference sequence). The CDR3 sequence is 15 residues long. CDR3 amino acids: CSSSPSRISGNTIYF. The CDR3 DNA reads TGTTCCAGCAGCCCGAGCAGGATCTCTGGAAACACCATATATTTT.

The chain is built from TRBV5-8 and TRBJ1-2; 9 nucleotides agree with TRBD1. CDR3 length: 13 residues. Unmatched junction bases numbered 4, after V lost 9 bases and J lost 1 base. Germline lookup yields CDR1 SGHTS and CDR2 YDEGEE. The chain's CDR3 is CATNRGLNYGYTF. For the CDR3, the DNA is TGTGCCACTAACAGGGGGCTTAACTATGGCTACACCTTC.

This chain connects TRBV6-5 to TRBJ2-7; TRBD1 matches 10 bases. CDR1 and CDR2 from the germline V gene are MNHEY and SVGAGI. This CDR3 has 15 amino acids. The V gene end was trimmed by 2 bases and the J gene end by 4 bases; junction bases not matched to a gene: 5. DNA for the CDR3: TGTGCCAGCAGTTACCGGGACAGGGGATCTTACGAGCAGTACTTC. Translation: CASSYRDRGSYEQYF.